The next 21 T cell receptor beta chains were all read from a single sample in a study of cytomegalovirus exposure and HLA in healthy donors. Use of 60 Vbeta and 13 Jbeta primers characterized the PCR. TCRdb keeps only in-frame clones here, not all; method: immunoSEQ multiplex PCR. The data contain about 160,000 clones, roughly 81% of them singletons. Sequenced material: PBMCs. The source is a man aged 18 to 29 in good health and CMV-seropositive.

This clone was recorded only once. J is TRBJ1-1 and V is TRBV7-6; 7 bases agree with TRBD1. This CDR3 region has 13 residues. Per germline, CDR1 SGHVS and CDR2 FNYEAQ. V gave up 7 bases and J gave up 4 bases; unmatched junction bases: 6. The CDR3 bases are TGTGCCAGCACCAGAACAGGGGTCACTGAAGCTTTCTTT. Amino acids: CASTRTGVTEAFF.

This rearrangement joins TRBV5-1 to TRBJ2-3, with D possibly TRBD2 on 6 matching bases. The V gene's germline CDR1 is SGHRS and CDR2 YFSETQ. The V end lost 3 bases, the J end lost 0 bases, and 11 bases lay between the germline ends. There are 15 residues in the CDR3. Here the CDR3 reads CASSSLGGSTDTQYF. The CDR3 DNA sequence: TGCGCCAGCAGCTCCCTCGGGGGAAGCACAGATACGCAGTATTTT.

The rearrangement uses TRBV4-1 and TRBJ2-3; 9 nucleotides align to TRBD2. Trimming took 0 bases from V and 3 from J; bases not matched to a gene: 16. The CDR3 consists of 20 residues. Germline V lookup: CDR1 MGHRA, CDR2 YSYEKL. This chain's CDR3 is CASSQDPRGRGPTGTDTQYF. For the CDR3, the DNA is TGCGCCAGCAGCCAAGATCCTCGCGGGAGGGGTCCTACTGGGACAGATACGCAGTATTTT.

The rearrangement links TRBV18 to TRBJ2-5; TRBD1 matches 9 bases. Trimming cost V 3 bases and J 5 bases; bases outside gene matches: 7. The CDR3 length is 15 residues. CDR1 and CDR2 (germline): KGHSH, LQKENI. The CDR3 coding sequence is TGTGCCAGCTCACCGCTACAGGGGGCCGGGGAGACCCAGTACTTC. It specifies CASSPLQGAGETQYF.

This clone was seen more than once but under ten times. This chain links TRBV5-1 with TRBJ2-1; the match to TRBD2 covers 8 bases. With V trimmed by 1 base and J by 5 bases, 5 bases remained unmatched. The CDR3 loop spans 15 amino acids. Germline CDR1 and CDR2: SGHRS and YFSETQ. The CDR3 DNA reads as TGCGCCAGCAGCTTGTCTCCGGGGGGGAACAATGAGCAGTTCTTC. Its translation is CASSLSPGGNNEQFF.

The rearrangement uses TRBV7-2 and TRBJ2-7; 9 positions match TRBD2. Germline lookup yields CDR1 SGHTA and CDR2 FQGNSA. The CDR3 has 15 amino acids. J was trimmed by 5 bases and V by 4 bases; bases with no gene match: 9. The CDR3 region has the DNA TGTGCCAGCAGCTCCCTAGCGGGGACTAGGGACGAGCAGTACTTC. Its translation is CASSSLAGTRDEQYF.

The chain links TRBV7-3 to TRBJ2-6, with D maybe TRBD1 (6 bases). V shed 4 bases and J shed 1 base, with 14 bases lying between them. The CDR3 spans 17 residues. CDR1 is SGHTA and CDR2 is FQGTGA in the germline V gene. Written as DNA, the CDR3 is TGTGCCAGCAGCTCACCCGTACAGGGTTCTGGGGCCAACGTCCTGACTTTC. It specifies CASSSPVQGSGANVLTF.

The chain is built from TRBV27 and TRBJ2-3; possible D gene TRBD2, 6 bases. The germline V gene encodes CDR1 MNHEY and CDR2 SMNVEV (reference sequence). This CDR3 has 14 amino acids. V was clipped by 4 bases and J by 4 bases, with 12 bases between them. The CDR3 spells CASSSGGKADTQYF. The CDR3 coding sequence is TGTGCCAGCAGTTCCGGGGGAAAGGCAGATACGCAGTATTTT.

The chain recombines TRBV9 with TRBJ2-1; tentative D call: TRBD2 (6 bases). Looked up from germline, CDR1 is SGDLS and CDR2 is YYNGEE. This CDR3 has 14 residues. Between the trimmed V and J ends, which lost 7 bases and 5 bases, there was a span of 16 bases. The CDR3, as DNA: TGTGCCAGCGGGGACTCAACTATCCACAATGAGCAGTTCTTC. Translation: CASGDSTIHNEQFF. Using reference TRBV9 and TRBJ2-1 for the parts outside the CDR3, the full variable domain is DSGVTQTPKHLITATGQRVTLRCSPRSGDLSVYWYQQSLDQGLQFLIQYYNGEERAKGNILERFSAQQFPDLHSELNLSSLELGDSALYFCASGDSTIHNEQFFGPGTRLTVL.

CDR3 coding DNA: TGTGCCCGGGTTCTAGGACATGAAGCTTTCTTT. This codes for CARVLGHEAFF. This chain links TRBV30 with TRBJ1-1, with D possibly being TRBD1 (5 bases). The CDR3 length is 11 residues. V was clipped by 8 bases and J by 7 bases, with 14 bases between them. Germline V CDR1 and CDR2: GTSNPN, SVGIG (reference sequence).

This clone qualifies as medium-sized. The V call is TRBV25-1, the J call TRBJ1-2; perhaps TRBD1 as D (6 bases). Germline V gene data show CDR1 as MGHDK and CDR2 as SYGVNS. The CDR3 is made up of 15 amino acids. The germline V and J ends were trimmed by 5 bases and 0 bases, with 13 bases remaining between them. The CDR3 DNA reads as TGTGCCAGCAGTCCACAGGGCAAAGCTAACTATGGCTACACCTTC. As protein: CASSPQGKANYGYTF.

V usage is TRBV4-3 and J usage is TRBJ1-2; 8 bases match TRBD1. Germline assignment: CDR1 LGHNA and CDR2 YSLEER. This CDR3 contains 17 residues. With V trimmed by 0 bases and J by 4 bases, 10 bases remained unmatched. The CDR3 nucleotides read TGCGCCAGCAGCCAAGACCGCCAGGGGGCTTGGGCCTATGGCTACACCTTC. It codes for CASSQDRQGAWAYGYTF.

CDR3 DNA: TGTGCCAGCAGCTTAGATACAGGAGCCTATAATTCACCCCTCCACTTT. This encodes CASSLDTGAYNSPLHF. The chain employs TRBV11-2 and TRBJ1-6; TRBD1 is a possible D gene (5 bases). The CDR3 extends over 16 amino acids. Germline CDR1 and CDR2: SGHAT and FQNNGV. Trimming pared 0 bases from V and 2 bases from J, leaving 8 bases between. The full variable domain, in which reference TRBV11-2 and TRBJ1-6 provide the parts outside the CDR3, is EAGVAQSPRYKIIEKRQSVAFWCNPISGHATLYWYQQILGQGPKLLIQFQNNGVVDDSQLPKDRFSAERLKGVDSTLKIQPAKLEDSAVYLCASSLDTGAYNSPLHFGNGTRLTVT.

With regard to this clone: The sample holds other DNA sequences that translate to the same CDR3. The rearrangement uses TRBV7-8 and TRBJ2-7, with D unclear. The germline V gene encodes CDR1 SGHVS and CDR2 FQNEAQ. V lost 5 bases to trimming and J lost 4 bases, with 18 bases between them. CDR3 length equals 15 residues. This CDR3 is CASSPPLVEAYEQYF. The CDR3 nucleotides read TGTGCCAGCAGCCCCCCCCTCGTTGAGGCGTACGAGCAGTACTTC.

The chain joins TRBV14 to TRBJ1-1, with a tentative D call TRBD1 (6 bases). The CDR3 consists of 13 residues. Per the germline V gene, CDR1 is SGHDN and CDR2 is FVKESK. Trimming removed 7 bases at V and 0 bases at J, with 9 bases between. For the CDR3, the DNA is TGTGCCAGCAAGGGGGATATGAACACTGAAGCTTTCTTT. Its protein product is CASKGDMNTEAFF.

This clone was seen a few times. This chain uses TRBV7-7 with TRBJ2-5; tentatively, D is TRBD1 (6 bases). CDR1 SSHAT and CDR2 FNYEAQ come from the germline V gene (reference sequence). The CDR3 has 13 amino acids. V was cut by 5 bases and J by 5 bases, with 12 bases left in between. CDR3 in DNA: TGTGCCAGCAGCCGAGGGACAAGCGAGACCCAGTACTTC. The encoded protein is CASSRGTSETQYF.

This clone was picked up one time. The CDR3 loop reads CASTWETGRELFF. The CDR3, as DNA: TGTGCCAGCACCTGGGAAACAGGGAGAGAGCTGTTTTTT. This rearrangement joins TRBV7-9 to TRBJ2-2; D perhaps matches TRBD1 (6 bases). V was pared by 7 bases and J by 11 bases, with 17 bases between. Germline assignment: CDR1 SEHNR and CDR2 FQNEAQ (reference sequence). This CDR3 is 13 amino acids long.

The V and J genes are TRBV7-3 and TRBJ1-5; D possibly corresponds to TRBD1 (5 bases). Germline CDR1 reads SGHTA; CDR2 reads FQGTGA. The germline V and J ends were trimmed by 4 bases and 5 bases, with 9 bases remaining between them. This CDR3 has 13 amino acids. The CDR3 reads CASSSTTDQPQHF. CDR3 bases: TGTGCCAGCAGCTCCACGACAGATCAGCCCCAGCATTTT.

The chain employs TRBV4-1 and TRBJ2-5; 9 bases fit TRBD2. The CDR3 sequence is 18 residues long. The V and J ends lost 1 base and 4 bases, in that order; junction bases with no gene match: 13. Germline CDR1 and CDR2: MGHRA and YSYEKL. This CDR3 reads CASSQVGVRGGAGETQYF. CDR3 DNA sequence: TGCGCCAGCAGCCAAGTAGGAGTCCGCGGGGGGGCCGGAGAGACCCAGTACTTC.

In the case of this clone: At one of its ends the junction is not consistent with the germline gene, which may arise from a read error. The CDR3 is CASSQVDRMAGANGLTF. In nucleotides, the CDR3 is TGCGCCAGCAGCCAAGTGGACAGAATGGCTGGGGCCAACGGCCTGACTTTC. The chain employs TRBV4-3 and TRBJ2-6, with D possibly TRBD1 on 6 matching bases. Germline V gene lookup returns CDR1 LGHNA and CDR2 YSLEER. The CDR3 consists of 17 residues.

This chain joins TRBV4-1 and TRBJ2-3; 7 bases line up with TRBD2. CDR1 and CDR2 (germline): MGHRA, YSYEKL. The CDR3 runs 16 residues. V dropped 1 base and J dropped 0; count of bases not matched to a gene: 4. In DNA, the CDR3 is TGCGCCAGCAGCCAAGGAGAGCGGGGAAGCACAGATACGCAGTATTTT. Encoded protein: CASSQGERGSTDTQYF.